Each of the 24 T cell receptor beta chains below was sequenced from the same sample in a study of shared clonotypes between healthy human individuals. Data came from immunoSEQ multiplex PCR; TCRdb stores just in-frame clones and leaves some out. The sample lists 1.6 million or so clones, around 97% occurring once. Material for sequencing was naive CD4+ T cells sorted from blood. Subset: CD45RA+ positively selected. These receptors originate from a man aged 25-45 years in good health.

The chain couples TRBV6-5 to TRBJ1-1, with TRBD1 as a possible D gene (6 bases). CDR1 is MNHEY and CDR2 is SVGAGI in the germline V gene. The CDR3 loop spans 14 amino acids. With 2 bases removed from V and 4 bases from J, the gap between germline ends came to 11 bases. In DNA, the CDR3 is TGTGCCAGCAGTTACCGCCTCAGGGGCACTGAAGCTTTCTTT. Its translation is CASSYRLRGTEAFF.

The rearrangement links TRBV28 to TRBJ2-7; 7 nucleotides line up with TRBD2. After removal of 2 bases from V and 3 bases from J, the junction contained 7 bases not matched to a gene. CDR3 length equals 15 residues. CDR1 and CDR2 (germline): MDHEN, SYDVKM. CDR3 bases: TGTGCCAGCAGTTTAATGTTCCGGGGGGACTACGAGCAGTACTTC. It codes for CASSLMFRGDYEQYF.

This clone showed up just once. This rearrangement joins TRBV28 to TRBJ2-7, with D hard to call. CDR3 length equals 13 residues. Deletions cut 5 bases from V and 4 bases from J, with 12 bases between. CDR1 MDHEN and CDR2 SYDVKM come from the germline V gene. DNA of the CDR3: TGTGCCAGCAGTCCGCCCGGATTATACGAGCAGTACTTC. It codes for CASSPPGLYEQYF. The whole variable domain, filled in from reference TRBV28 and TRBJ2-7, reads DVKVTQSSRYLVKRTGEKVFLECVQDMDHENMFWYRQDPGLGLRLIYFSYDVKMKEKGDIPEGYSVSREKKERFSLILESASTNQTSMYLCASSPPGLYEQYFGPGTRLTVT.

The chain combines TRBV4-3 with TRBJ2-3, with D possibly being TRBD1 or TRBD2 (5 bases each). Germline V gene sequence: CDR1 LGHNA, CDR2 YSLEER. The V end lost 1 base, the J end lost 2 bases, and 16 bases lay between the germline ends. This CDR3 region has 17 residues. CDR3 coding DNA: TGCGCCAGCAGCCAAGTCGGTGTTGGGGGATACACAGATACGCAGTATTTT. It encodes CASSQVGVGGYTDTQYF.

CDR3 in DNA: TGCGCCAGCAGCTTGGCTAATTTTGGAAACACCATATATTTT. Translating gives CASSLANFGNTIYF. This chain uses TRBV5-1 with TRBJ1-3; D is unclear. Germline-derived CDR1 and CDR2 are SGHRS and YFSETQ. With 0 bases removed from V and 3 bases from J, the gap between germline ends came to 7 bases. This CDR3 is 14 amino acids long.

The chain carries TRBV11-1 and TRBJ1-1, with a weak D call TRBD1 (5 bases). The CDR3 has 14 amino acids. V lost 0 bases and J 3 bases, leaving 8 bases between the germline ends. Germline CDR1 reads SGHAT; CDR2 reads FQDESV (reference sequence). The DNA of the CDR3 is TGTGCCAGCAGCTTAGCAGGGACGTACACTGAAGCTTTCTTT. Translating gives CASSLAGTYTEAFF.

The chain joins TRBV5-1 to TRBJ1-5; D is unclear. There are 15 residues in the CDR3. Germline V gene sequence: CDR1 SGHRS, CDR2 YFSETQ. V dropped 3 bases and J dropped 0 bases, with 10 bases sitting between them. CDR3 region: CASSSGPNSNQPQHF. DNA of the CDR3: TGCGCCAGCAGCTCCGGACCGAATAGCAATCAGCCCCAGCATTTT.

As to this clone: Other DNA sequences in this specimen translate into the identical CDR3. The V gene is TRBV6-5, the J gene TRBJ2-7, with D perhaps matching TRBD1 or TRBD2 (5 bases each). The CDR3 has 12 amino acids. Germline CDR1 reads MNHEY; CDR2 reads SVGAGI. The germline V and J ends were trimmed by 8 bases and 4 bases, with 12 bases remaining between them. CDR3 residues: CASGGRGYEQYF. DNA for the CDR3: TGTGCCAGCGGGGGACGGGGTTACGAGCAGTACTTC.

The chain recombines TRBV9 with TRBJ1-3; TRBD1 is a possible D gene (5 bases). This CDR3 contains 13 residues. Germline CDR1 is SGDLS and CDR2 is YYNGEE. Trimming took 6 bases from V and 2 from J, leaving 9 bases between them. The CDR3, as DNA: TGTGCCAGCACCAGGGAGACTGGAAACACCATATATTTT. Its protein is CASTRETGNTIYF.

This chain joins TRBV27 and TRBJ2-3; the match to TRBD1 covers 11 bases. V lost 4 bases and J lost 6; bases outside the gene matches: 6. The CDR3 is 15 amino acids. Germline V CDR1 and CDR2: MNHEY, SMNVEV (reference sequence). In nucleotides, the CDR3 is TGTGCCAGCAGTTACGGGACAGGGGGGTGGGATACGCAGTATTTT. Protein: CASSYGTGGWDTQYF.

The sample holds one count of this clone. The chain couples TRBV7-2 to TRBJ2-6; 7 nucleotides line up with TRBD2. The CDR3 runs to 16 residues. The germline V gene has CDR1 SGHTA and CDR2 FQGNSA. Trimming at V came to 2 bases and at J to 2 bases, leaving 3 bases not matched to a gene. The CDR3 spells CASSLSGTTGANVLTF. The CDR3, as DNA: TGTGCCAGCAGCTTATCCGGGACTACTGGGGCCAACGTCCTGACTTTC.

The J gene is TRBJ2-7, the V gene TRBV5-1; 10 nucleotides align to TRBD1. V was pared by 5 bases and J by 2 bases, with 7 bases of the junction left unmatched. Germline V gives CDR1 SGHRS, CDR2 YFSETQ. This CDR3 has 15 amino acids. CDR3 DNA sequence: TGCGCCAGCAGAGAGAGGACAGGGGGACCCTACGAGCAGTACTTC. It is translated as CASRERTGGPYEQYF.

The chain recombines TRBV5-1 with TRBJ1-2; a weak D match, TRBD1 (6 bases). The ends were cut back, 0 bases at V and 7 bases at J, with 13 bases in the middle. The CDR3 covers 14 residues. Germline V gene lookup returns CDR1 SGHRS and CDR2 YFSETQ. This chain's CDR3 is CASSLGTAVGGYTF. The CDR3 DNA follows: TGCGCCAGCAGCTTGGGGACAGCCGTTGGTGGCTACACCTTC.

This chain uses TRBV5-1 with TRBJ2-7; D is possibly TRBD1 or TRBD2 (6 bases each). Germline CDR1 reads SGHRS; CDR2 reads YFSETQ. The CDR3 sequence is 13 residues long. The ends were cut back, 4 bases at V and 12 bases at J, with 20 bases in the middle. The CDR3 DNA is TGCGCCAGCAGCCCCGGGCAAGGAGGGGGGCGGTACTTC. This gives the protein CASSPGQGGGRYF.

CDR3 nucleotide sequence: TGCAGCGTTGAAGATACGGGATTACGGAGAGGCATTTATGGCTACACCTTC. It is translated as CSVEDTGLRRGIYGYTF. The chain recombines TRBV29-1 with TRBJ1-2, with D hard to call. Germline CDR1 reads SQVTM; CDR2 reads ANQGSEA. There are 17 residues in the CDR3. V lost 0 bases, J lost 5 bases, and 22 bases lay in between. Based on the CDR3 plus reference TRBV29-1 and TRBJ1-2, the full variable domain is SAVISQKPSRDICQRGTSLTIQCQVDSQVTMMFWYRQQPGQSLTLIATANQGSEATYESGFVIDKFPISRPNLTFSTLTVSNMSPEDSSIYLCSVEDTGLRRGIYGYTFGSGTRLTVV.

The gene calls are TRBV5-4 and TRBJ1-3, with 7 bases matching TRBD1. The CDR3 is 13 residues long. From germline, CDR1 is SGHNT and CDR2 YYREEE (reference sequence). V lost 4 bases and J lost 2; bases outside the gene matches: 0. As DNA, the CDR3 is TGTGCCAGCAGCGGGACAGCTGGAAACACCATATATTTT. It yields the protein CASSGTAGNTIYF.

The chain carries TRBV9 and TRBJ2-7; D ambiguous. The CDR3 length is 11 residues. The germline V and J ends were trimmed by 0 bases and 5 bases, with 3 bases remaining between them. From germline, CDR1 is SGDLS and CDR2 YYNGEE. As DNA, the CDR3 is TGTGCCAGCAGCGTAGGGCACGAGCAGTACTTC. It encodes CASSVGHEQYF.

This clone was recorded once. The rearrangement uses TRBV4-1 and TRBJ2-1; 12 bases fit TRBD2. V was pared by 4 bases and J by 2 bases, with 6 bases of the junction left unmatched. Germline lookup yields CDR1 MGHRA and CDR2 YSYEKL. CDR3 length: 17 residues. The CDR3 DNA reads TGCGCCAGCAGCCGGCTAGCGGGAGGGATCACCTACAATGAGCAGTTCTTC. This sequence encodes CASSRLAGGITYNEQFF.

Notes on this clone: This sample also contains other DNA sequences that code for the same CDR3. The rearrangement joins TRBV27 to TRBJ2-7; D remains unclear. The CDR3 is made up of 14 amino acids. Germline CDR1 is MNHEY and CDR2 is SMNVEV (reference sequence). Trimming removed 6 bases from V and 0 bases from J, with 12 bases in between. CDR3 DNA sequence: TGTGCCAGCAGCCTAAGGGTGTCCTCCTACGAGCAGTACTTC. This gives the protein CASSLRVSSYEQYF.

The V gene is TRBV7-9, the J gene TRBJ1-5, with D perhaps matching TRBD1 (5 bases). Trimming removed 1 base from V and 6 bases from J, with 13 bases in between. CDR3 length: 15 amino acids. The germline V gene has CDR1 SEHNR and CDR2 FQNEAQ (reference sequence). The CDR3 DNA reads as TGTGCCAGCAGCTTAGAGTCTACTCAGGGTCAGCCCCAGCATTTT. This gives the protein CASSLESTQGQPQHF.

This chain links TRBV18 with TRBJ2-2, with D perhaps TRBD2 (6 bases). The V and J ends lost 1 base and 0 bases respectively, with 15 bases between them. The CDR3 has 18 amino acids. Germline CDR1 and CDR2: KGHSH and LQKENI. CDR3 DNA: TGTGCCAGCTCACCACGGGTCGGGAGTCGGGCGAACACCGGGGAGCTGTTTTTT. Translated, it gives CASSPRVGSRANTGELFF.

As for this clone: The junction does not match germline at one end; this may be a read error. This rearrangement joins TRBV7-2 to TRBJ2-7; the D gene is possibly TRBD2 (5 bases). Per germline, CDR1 SGHTA and CDR2 FQGNSA. This CDR3 has 10 amino acids. The CDR3 DNA sequence: TGTGCCAGCAGCTTAGAGCGGTTAGTATTC. As protein: CASSLERLVF.

The CDR3 nucleotides read TGCGCCAGCAGCTTGGAACGGGGGACAGCTTTCTTT. Protein: CASSLERGTAFF. This sequence joins TRBV5-1 and TRBJ1-1; D may be TRBD1 (5 bases). Germline CDR1 and CDR2: SGHRS and YFSETQ. CDR3 length: 12 residues. V lost 0 bases to trimming and J lost 10 bases, with 10 bases between them. The complete variable domain, with remaining parts taken from reference TRBV5-1 and TRBJ1-1, reads KAGVTQTPRYLIKTRGQQVTLSCSPISGHRSVSWYQQTPGQGLQFLFEYFSETQRNKGNFPGRFSGRQFSNSRSEMNVSTLELGDSALYLCASSLERGTAFFGQGTRLTVV.

The genes are TRBV11-3 and TRBJ2-7, with 8 positions matching TRBD2. The CDR3 sequence is 18 residues long. CDR1 is SGHNT and CDR2 is YENEEA in the germline V gene. After removal of 6 bases from V and 1 base from J, the junction contained 17 bases not matched to a gene. This CDR3 is CASRLKGIAGSRSYEQYF. Here the CDR3 DNA reads TGTGCCAGCAGACTCAAGGGGATAGCGGGATCTAGATCCTACGAGCAGTACTTC.